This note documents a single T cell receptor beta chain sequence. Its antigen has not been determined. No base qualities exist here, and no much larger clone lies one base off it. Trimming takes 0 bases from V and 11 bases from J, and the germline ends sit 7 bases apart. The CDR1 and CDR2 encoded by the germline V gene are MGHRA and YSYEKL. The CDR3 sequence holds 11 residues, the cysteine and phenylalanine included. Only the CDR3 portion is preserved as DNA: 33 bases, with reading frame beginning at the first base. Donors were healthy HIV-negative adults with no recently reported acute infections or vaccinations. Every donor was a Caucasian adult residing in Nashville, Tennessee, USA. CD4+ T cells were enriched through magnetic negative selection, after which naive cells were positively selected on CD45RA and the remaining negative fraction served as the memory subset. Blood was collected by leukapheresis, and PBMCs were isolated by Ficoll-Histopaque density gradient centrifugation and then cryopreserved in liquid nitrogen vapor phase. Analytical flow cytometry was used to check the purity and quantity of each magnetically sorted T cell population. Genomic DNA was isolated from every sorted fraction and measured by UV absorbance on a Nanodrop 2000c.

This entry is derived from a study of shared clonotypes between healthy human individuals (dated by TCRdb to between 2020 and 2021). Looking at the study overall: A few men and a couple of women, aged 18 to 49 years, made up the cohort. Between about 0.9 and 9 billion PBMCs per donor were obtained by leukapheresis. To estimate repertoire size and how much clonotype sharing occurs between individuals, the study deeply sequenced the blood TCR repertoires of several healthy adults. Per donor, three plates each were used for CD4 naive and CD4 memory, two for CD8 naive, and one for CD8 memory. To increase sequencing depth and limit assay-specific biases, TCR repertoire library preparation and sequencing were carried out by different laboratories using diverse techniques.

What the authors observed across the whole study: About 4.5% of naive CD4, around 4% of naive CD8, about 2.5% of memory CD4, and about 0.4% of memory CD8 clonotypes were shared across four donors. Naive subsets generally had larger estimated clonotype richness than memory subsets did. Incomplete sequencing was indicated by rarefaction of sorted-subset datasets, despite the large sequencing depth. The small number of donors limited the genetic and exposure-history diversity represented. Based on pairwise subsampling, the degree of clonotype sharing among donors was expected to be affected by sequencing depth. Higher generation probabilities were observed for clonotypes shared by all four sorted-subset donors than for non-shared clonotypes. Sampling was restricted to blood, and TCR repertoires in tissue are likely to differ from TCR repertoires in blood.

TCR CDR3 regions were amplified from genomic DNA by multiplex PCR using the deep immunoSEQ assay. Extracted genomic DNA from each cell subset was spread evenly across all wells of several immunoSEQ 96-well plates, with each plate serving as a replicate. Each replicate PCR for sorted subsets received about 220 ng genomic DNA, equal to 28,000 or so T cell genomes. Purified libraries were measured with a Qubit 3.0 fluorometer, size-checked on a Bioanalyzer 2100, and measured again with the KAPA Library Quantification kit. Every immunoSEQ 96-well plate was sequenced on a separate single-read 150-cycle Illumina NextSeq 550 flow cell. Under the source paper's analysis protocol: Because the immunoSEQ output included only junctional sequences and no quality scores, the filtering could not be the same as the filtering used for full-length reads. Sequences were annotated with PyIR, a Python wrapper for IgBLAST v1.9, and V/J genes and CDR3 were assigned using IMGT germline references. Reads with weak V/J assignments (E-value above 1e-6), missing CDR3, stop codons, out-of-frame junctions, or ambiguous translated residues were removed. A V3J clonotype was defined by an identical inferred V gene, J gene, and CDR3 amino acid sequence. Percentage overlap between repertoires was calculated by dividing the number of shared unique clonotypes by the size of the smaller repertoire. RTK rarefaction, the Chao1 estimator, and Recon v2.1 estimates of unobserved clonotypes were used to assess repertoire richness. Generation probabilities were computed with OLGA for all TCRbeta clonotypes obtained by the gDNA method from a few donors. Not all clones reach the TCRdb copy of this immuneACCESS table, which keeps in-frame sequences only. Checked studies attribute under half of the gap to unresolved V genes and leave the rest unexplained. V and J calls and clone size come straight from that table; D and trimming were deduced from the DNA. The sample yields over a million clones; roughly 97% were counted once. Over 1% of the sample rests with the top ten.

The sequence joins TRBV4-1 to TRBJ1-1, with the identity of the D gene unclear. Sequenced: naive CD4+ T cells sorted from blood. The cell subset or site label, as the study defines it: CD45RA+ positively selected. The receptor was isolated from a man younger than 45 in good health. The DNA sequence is TGCGCCAGCAGCCAAGATCGAACGGCTTTCTTT. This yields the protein CASSQDRTAFF.